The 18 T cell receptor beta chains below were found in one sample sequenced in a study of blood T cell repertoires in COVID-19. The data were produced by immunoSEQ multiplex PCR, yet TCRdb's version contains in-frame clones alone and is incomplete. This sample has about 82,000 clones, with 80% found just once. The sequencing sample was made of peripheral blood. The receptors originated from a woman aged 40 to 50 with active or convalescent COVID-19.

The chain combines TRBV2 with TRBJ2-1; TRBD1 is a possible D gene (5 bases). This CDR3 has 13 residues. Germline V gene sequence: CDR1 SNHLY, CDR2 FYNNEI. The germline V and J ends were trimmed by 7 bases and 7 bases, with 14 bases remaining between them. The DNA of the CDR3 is TGTGCCAGCAAATCCAGGGCTGGGAATGAGCAGTTCTTC. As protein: CASKSRAGNEQFF.

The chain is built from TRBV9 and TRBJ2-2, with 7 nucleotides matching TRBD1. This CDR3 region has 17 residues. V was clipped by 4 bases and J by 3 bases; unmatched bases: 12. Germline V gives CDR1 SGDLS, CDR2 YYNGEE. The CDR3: CASSRSPGQIDTGELFF. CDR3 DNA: TGTGCCAGCAGCCGATCCCCGGGACAGATAGACACCGGGGAGCTGTTTTTT.

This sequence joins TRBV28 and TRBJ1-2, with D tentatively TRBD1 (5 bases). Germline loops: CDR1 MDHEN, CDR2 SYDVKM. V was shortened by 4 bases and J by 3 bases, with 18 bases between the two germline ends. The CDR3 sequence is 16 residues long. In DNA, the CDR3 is TGTGCCAGCAGTTATTTTGGGCGGGGGTTTGACTATGGCTACACCTTC. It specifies CASSYFGRGFDYGYTF.

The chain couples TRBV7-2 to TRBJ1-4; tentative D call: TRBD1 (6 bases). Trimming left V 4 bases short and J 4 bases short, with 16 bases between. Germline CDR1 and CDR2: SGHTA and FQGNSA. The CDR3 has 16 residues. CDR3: CASSSKFDRHNEKLFF. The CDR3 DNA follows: TGTGCCAGCAGCTCCAAATTTGACAGGCATAATGAAAAACTGTTTTTT.

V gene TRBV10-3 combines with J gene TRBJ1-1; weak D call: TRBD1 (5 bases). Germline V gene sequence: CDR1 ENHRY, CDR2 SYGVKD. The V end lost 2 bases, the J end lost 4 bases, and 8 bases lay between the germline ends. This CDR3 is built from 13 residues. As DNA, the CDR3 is TGTGCCATCAGTGAGGGGCAGGGCACTGAAGCTTTCTTT. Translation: CAISEGQGTEAFF.

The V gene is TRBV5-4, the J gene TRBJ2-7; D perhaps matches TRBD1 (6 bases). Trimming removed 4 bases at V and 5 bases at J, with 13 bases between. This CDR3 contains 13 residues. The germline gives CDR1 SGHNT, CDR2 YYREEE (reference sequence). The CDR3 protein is CASSPDRLNEQYF. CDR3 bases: TGTGCCAGCAGCCCCGACAGGCTTAACGAGCAGTACTTC.

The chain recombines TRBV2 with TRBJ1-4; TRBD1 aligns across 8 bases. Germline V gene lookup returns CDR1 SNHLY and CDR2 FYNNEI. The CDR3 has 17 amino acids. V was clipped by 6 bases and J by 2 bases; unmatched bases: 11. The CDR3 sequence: CASRDGTGLGTNEKLFF. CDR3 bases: TGTGCCAGCAGGGACGGGACAGGACTAGGGACTAATGAAAAACTGTTTTTT.

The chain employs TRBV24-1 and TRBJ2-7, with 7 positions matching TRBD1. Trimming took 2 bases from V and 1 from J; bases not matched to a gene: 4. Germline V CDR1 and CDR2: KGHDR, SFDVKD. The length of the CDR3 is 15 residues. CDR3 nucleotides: TGTGCCACCAGTGATTGGGGGACAGAGTCCTACGAGCAGTACTTC. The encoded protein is CATSDWGTESYEQYF.

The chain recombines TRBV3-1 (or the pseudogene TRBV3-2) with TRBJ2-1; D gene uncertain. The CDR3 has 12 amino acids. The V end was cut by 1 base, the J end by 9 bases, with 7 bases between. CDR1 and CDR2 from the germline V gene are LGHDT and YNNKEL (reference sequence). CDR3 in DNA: TGTGCCAGCAGCCAAGGATTTAGTGAGCAGTTCTTC. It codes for CASSQGFSEQFF.

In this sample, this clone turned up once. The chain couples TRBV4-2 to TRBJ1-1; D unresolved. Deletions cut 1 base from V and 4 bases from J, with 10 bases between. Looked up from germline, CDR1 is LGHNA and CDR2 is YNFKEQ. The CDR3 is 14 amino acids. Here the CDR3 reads CASSQAGMGTEAFF. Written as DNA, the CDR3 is TGTGCCAGCAGCCAAGCCGGGATGGGCACTGAAGCTTTCTTT.

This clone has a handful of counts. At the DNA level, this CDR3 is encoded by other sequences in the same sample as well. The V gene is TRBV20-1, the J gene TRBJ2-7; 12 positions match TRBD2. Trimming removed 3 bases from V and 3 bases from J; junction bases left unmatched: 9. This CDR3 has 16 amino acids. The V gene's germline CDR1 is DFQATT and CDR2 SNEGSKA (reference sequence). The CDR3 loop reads CSASLLAGGASYEQYF. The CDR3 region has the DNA TGCAGTGCTAGTCTTCTAGCGGGAGGGGCTAGCTACGAGCAGTACTTC.

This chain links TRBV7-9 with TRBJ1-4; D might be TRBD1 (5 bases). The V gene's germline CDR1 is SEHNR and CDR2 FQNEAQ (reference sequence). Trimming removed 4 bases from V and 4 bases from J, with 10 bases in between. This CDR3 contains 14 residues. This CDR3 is CASSSHRSNEKLFF. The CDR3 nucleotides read TGTGCCAGCAGCTCGCACAGGAGTAATGAAAAACTGTTTTTT.

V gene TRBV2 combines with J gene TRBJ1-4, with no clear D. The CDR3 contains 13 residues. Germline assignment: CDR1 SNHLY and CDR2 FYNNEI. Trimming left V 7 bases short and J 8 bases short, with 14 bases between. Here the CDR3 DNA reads TGTGCCAGCAACTTCGGGGAAGGGGAAAAACTGTTTTTT. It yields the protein CASNFGEGEKLFF. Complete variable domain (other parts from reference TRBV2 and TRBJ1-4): EPEVTQTPSHQVTQMGQEVILRCVPISNHLYFYWYRQILGQKVEFLVSFYNNEISEKSEIFDDQFSVERPDGSNFTLKIRSTKLEDSAMYFCASNFGEGEKLFFGSGTQLSVL.

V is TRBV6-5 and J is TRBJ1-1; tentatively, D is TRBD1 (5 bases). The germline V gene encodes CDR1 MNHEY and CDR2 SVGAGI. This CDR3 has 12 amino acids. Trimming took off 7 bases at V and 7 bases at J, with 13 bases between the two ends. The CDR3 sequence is CASMCWGCEAFF. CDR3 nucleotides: TGTGCCAGCATGTGCTGGGGCTGTGAAGCTTTCTTT.

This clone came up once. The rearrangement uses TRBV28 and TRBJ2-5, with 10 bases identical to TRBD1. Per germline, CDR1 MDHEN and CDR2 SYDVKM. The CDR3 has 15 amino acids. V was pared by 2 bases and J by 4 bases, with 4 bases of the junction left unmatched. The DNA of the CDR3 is TGTGCCAGCAGTTTAGGGACAGGGGATTTAGAGACCCAGTACTTC. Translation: CASSLGTGDLETQYF.

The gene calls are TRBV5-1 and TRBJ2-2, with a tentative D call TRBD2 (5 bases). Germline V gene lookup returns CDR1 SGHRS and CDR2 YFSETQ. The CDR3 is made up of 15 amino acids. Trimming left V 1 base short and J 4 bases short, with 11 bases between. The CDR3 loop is CASSLLASLTGELFF. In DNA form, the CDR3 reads TGCGCCAGCAGCTTGTTGGCTAGCCTCACCGGGGAGCTGTTTTTT.

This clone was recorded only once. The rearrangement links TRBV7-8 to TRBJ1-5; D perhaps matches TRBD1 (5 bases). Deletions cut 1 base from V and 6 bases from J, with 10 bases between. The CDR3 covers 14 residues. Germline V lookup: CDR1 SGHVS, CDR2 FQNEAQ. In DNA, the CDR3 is TGTGCCAGCAGCTTAGGTGGGGGGATTCAGCCCCAGCATTTT. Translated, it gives CASSLGGGIQPQHF.

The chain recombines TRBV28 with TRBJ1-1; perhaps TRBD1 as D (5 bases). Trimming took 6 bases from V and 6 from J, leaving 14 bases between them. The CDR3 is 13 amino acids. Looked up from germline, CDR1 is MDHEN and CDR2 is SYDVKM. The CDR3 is CASRNPGSAEAFF. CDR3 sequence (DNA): TGTGCCAGCAGAAATCCAGGGTCTGCTGAAGCTTTCTTT.